The present TCR beta chain was sequenced within a study of blood T cells in healthy people across ages. The germline gives CDR1 DFQATT, CDR2 SNEGSKA (reference sequence). The CDR3 runs 18 residues. With 2 bases clipped from V and 1 base from J, the junction kept 9 bases outside the gene matches. The second PCR ran roughly 7 to 12 cycles with a sample-barcoded 5' primer and J-beta primers. Per-sample output comprised a minimum of 2.5 million paired-end reads containing CDR3. TCRdb recomputed calls from the 5' RACE reads with MiXCR, one row per CDR3 protein. Among fewer than 1,200,000 distinct CDR3 sequences, approximately 25% were seen once, and the ten largest hold about 0.72%. These same records also appear under a second study, on T cells of mothers and their children. That investigation notes: A few healthy Caucasian mothers served as donors, and their six children did as well. It was related mother-child pairs that showed slightly higher overlap than unrelated pairs, without reaching significance.

The sample taken for sequencing was blood. This sequence was found in a girl aged 2-15 years in good health. The gene calls are TRBV20-1 and TRBJ2-1; TRBD2 matches 12 bases. The CDR3 here is CSARTTTSGGPSYNEQFF. The CDR3 DNA reads TGCAGTGCTAGAACTACGACTAGCGGGGGCCCTTCCTACAATGAGCAGTTCTTC.